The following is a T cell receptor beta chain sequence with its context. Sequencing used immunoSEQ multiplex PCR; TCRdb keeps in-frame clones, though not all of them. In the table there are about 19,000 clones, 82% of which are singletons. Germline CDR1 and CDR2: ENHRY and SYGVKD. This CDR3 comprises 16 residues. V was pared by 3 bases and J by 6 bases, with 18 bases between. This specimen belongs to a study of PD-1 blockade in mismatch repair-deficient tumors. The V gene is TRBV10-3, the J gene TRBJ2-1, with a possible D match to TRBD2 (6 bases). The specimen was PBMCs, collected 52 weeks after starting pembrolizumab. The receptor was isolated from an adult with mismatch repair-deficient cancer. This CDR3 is CAISDATSSFGNEQFF. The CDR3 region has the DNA TGTGCCATCAGTGATGCCACTAGCTCGTTCGGCAATGAGCAGTTCTTC.